This T cell receptor beta chain was obtained from a study of cytomegalovirus exposure and HLA in healthy donors. Whole-study results and caveats: TCR beta sequences numbering around 15,000 were associated with HLA alleles at 0.05 false discovery rate in a later analysis. For most subjects, TCR beta sequences were reported to predict HLA-A and HLA-B alleles with accuracy.

On this clone itself: What it binds is unknown.

CDR3 length: 16 amino acids. Trimming removed 5 bases from V and 2 bases from J, with 18 bases in between. Germline V gene data show CDR1 as LNHDA and CDR2 as SQIVND (reference sequence). Primers for the PCR totalled 60 Vbeta and 13 Jbeta. Method: immunoSEQ multiplex PCR; TCRdb's copy keeps in-frame clones and lacks some. This table holds around 110,000 clones, roughly 79% found once. The gene calls are TRBV19 and TRBJ1-1; D is unresolved. This receptor was obtained from a woman aged 18 to 35 in good health and CMV-seronegative. Sequenced input: PBMCs. The CDR3 region is CASSRGSYPANTEAFF. The CDR3, as DNA: TGTGCCAGTAGTCGCGGGTCCTACCCAGCCAACACTGAAGCTTTCTTT.